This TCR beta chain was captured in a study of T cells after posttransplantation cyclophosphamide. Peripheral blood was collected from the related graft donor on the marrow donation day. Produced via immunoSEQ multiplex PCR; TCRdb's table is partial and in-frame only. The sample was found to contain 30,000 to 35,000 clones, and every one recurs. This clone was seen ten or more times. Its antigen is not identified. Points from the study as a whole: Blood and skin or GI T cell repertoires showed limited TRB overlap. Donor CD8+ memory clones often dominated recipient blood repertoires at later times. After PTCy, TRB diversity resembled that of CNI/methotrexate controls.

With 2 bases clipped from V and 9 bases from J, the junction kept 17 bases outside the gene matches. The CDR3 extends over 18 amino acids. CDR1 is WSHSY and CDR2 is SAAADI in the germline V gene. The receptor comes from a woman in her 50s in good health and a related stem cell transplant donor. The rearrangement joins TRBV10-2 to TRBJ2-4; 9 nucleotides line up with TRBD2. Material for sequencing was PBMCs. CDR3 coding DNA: TGCGCCAGCAGTGAGGGTTTCAAGCGGGAGGACTACCGCGGCATTCAGTACTTC. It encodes CASSEGFKREDYRGIQYF.